Presented here are 21 T cell receptor beta chains from one specimen sequenced in a study of blood T cell repertoires in COVID-19. The repertoire was sequenced with immunoSEQ multiplex PCR; TCRdb's copy has only in-frame clones and lacks some. Of over 130,000 clones listed, about nine tenths are singletons. Sequencing used peripheral blood. The receptors were gathered from a human donor in a cohort sampled during active COVID-19.

This clone was recorded once. The chain carries TRBV21-1 and TRBJ1-1; the D segment call TRBD1 is taken from the table without a DNA check. TRBV21-1 is a pseudogene. This CDR3 has 17 amino acids. The CDR3, as DNA: TGTGCCAGCAGCAAATCGTCCGACAGGGCGGGGAACACTGAAGCTTTCTTT. Residues: CASSKSSDRAGNTEAFF.

The chain joins TRBV5-1 to TRBJ2-2; D perhaps matches TRBD1 (5 bases). With 6 bases removed from V and 0 bases from J, the gap between germline ends came to 9 bases. The CDR3 totals 14 residues. The germline CDR1 and CDR2 sequences are SGHRS and YFSETQ. The CDR3 spells CASKMGPNTGELFF. Here the CDR3 DNA reads TGCGCCAGCAAAATGGGGCCGAACACCGGGGAGCTGTTTTTT.

The chain couples TRBV5-4 to TRBJ2-7; possible D gene TRBD1, 6 bases. V was trimmed by 4 bases and J by 2 bases, leaving 13 bases between them. Germline V gene data show CDR1 as SGHNT and CDR2 as YYREEE (reference sequence). This CDR3 has 14 amino acids. CDR3 protein: CASSADRTAYEQYF. The CDR3 DNA reads as TGTGCCAGCAGCGCGGACAGAACTGCCTACGAGCAGTACTTC. Variable domain in full (rest from reference TRBV5-4 and TRBJ2-7): ETGVTQSPTHLIKTRGQQVTLRCSSQSGHNTVSWYQQALGQGPQFIFQYYREEENGRGNFPPRFSGLQFPNYSSELNVNALELDDSALYLCASSADRTAYEQYFGPGTRLTVT.

This clone was found a few times. This CDR3 is CASSRGDFGETQYF. The CDR3 DNA reads as TGTGCCAGCTCCAGAGGGGACTTCGGAGAGACCCAGTACTTC. The rearrangement uses TRBV11-3 and TRBJ2-5; D is perhaps TRBD2 (6 bases). The germline V gene has CDR1 SGHNT and CDR2 YENEEA. This CDR3 is built from 14 residues. V lost 8 bases and J 4 bases, leaving 17 bases between the germline ends. Supplemented by reference TRBV11-3 and TRBJ2-5, the full variable domain reads EAGVVQSPRYKIIEKKQPVAFWCNPISGHNTLYWYLQNLGQGPELLIRYENEEAVDDSQLPKDRFSAERLKGVDSTLKIQPAELGDSAVYLCASSRGDFGETQYFGPGTRLLVL.

This chain links TRBV5-1 with TRBJ1-3; D ambiguous. The CDR3 has 11 amino acids. The germline V gene has CDR1 SGHRS and CDR2 YFSETQ. Trimming shortened V by 7 bases and J by 9 bases, and 11 bases separated the two germline ends. The CDR3 DNA reads TGCGCCAGCCGGGCGGAGGGCACCATATATTTT. This sequence encodes CASRAEGTIYF.

The CDR3 loop reads CASRDRPGANEKLFF. CDR3 DNA sequence: TGTGCCAGTAGGGACAGGCCTGGGGCTAATGAAAAACTGTTTTTT. The V call is TRBV19, the J call TRBJ1-4, with 7 bases aligning to TRBD1. CDR1 LNHDA and CDR2 SQIVND come from the germline V gene (reference sequence). The CDR3 is made up of 15 amino acids. Germline trimming cut 6 bases from V and 3 bases from J; bases unmatched to any gene: 7.

CDR3 nucleotides: TGTGCCAGTAGCCCCCTTGCAGGGGGGATTGGCAATCAGCCCCAGCATTTT. Its protein product is CASSPLAGGIGNQPQHF. V gene TRBV19 combines with J gene TRBJ1-5, with 7 bases that match TRBD1. The V gene end was trimmed by 6 bases and the J gene end by 2 bases; junction bases not matched to a gene: 13. The CDR3 spans 17 residues. CDR1 LNHDA and CDR2 SQIVND come from the germline V gene (reference sequence). The full variable domain, in which reference TRBV19 and TRBJ1-5 provide the parts outside the CDR3, is DGGITQSPKYLFRKEGQNVTLSCEQNLNHDAMYWYRQDPGQGLRLIYYSQIVNDFQKGDIAEGYSVSREKKESFPLTVTSAQKNPTAFYLCASSPLAGGIGNQPQHFGDGTRLSIL.

This chain connects TRBV5-1 to TRBJ1-4; TRBD1 might be the D (6 bases). Trimming stripped 1 base from V and 2 bases from J, with 18 bases between. CDR1 and CDR2 (germline): SGHRS, YFSETQ. The CDR3 runs 18 residues. The CDR3 DNA is TGCGCCAGCAGCTTGAGGCCAGGGGACCTTTCTACTAATGAAAAACTGTTTTTT. This gives the protein CASSLRPGDLSTNEKLFF.

Here the CDR3 DNA reads TGTGCCAGCAGCTCAGCTCTGGACACCTACACCGGGGAGCTGTTTTTT. Encoded protein: CASSSALDTYTGELFF. This chain links TRBV5-6 with TRBJ2-2; a weak D match, TRBD1 (5 bases). Germline V gives CDR1 SGHDT, CDR2 YYEEEE. This CDR3 is 16 amino acids long. V was pared by 3 bases and J by 3 bases, with 15 bases between.

The V call is TRBV9, the J call TRBJ2-3; D is possibly TRBD2 (6 bases). CDR3 size: 17 residues. Germline CDR1 reads SGDLS; CDR2 reads YYNGEE. The germline V and J ends were trimmed by 0 bases and 3 bases, with 17 bases remaining between them. DNA of the CDR3: TGTGCCAGCAGCGTAGCTGTGGACCACCGGGGGACAGATACGCAGTATTTT. It codes for CASSVAVDHRGTDTQYF.

The V call is TRBV6-5, the J call TRBJ1-1; tentatively, D is TRBD1 (6 bases). In germline, CDR1 is MNHEY, CDR2 SVGAGI. Trimming pared 8 bases from V and 2 bases from J, leaving 15 bases between. CDR3 length: 14 amino acids. CDR3 loop: CASFAPGHNTEAFF. CDR3 coding DNA: TGTGCCAGCTTTGCCCCGGGACATAACACTGAAGCTTTCTTT.

The chain links TRBV4-1 to TRBJ1-1; no definite D call. The CDR3 consists of 17 residues. The V end lost 1 base, the J end lost 0 bases, and 15 bases lay between the germline ends. Germline values: CDR1 MGHRA, CDR2 YSYEKL. CDR3: CASSQVEATFMNTEAFF. The CDR3 bases are TGCGCCAGCAGCCAAGTTGAAGCCACGTTCATGAACACTGAAGCTTTCTTT.

The chain is built from TRBV3-1 (or the pseudogene TRBV3-2) and TRBJ1-6; TRBD1 might be the D (6 bases). V was shortened by 4 bases and J by 7 bases, with 14 bases between the two germline ends. Germline lookup yields CDR1 LGHDT and CDR2 YNNKEL (reference sequence). This CDR3 has 15 amino acids. The CDR3 here is CASSPMRGGNSPLHF. In nucleotides, the CDR3 is TGTGCCAGCAGCCCGATGAGGGGGGGAAATTCACCCCTCCACTTT.

In its sample, this clone was seen many times. This chain links TRBV4-3 with TRBJ1-4; TRBD1 is a possible D gene (5 bases). The CDR3 has 14 amino acids. V gave up 2 bases and J gave up 6 bases, with 10 bases separating them. Germline CDR1 LGHNA, CDR2 YSLEER. CDR3 nucleotides: TGCGCCAGCAGCCAACTGGGGGAGGATGAAAAACTGTTTTTT. It translates to CASSQLGEDEKLFF.

This chain connects TRBV7-8 to TRBJ2-4, with 7 nucleotides matching TRBD1. This CDR3 has 14 amino acids. V shed 5 bases, J shed 8 bases, and the junction held 9 bases outside the gene matches. Germline V gene data show CDR1 as SGHVS and CDR2 as FQNEAQ. This chain's CDR3 is CASSPTQGNHIQYF. CDR3 DNA sequence: TGTGCCAGCAGCCCAACACAGGGGAACCACATTCAGTACTTC.

The sample holds one count of this clone. This chain joins TRBV6-5 and TRBJ1-1, with 10 bases that match TRBD1. The ends lost 6 bases at V and 5 bases at J; junction bases unmatched: 6. CDR3 length: 14 residues. The germline V gene encodes CDR1 MNHEY and CDR2 SVGAGI. CDR3 nucleotides: TGTGCCAGCAGCCGGGACAGGGGTAGAACTGAAGCTTTCTTT. It encodes CASSRDRGRTEAFF.

V and J are TRBV12-3 or TRBV12-4 and TRBJ1-1; D gene ambiguous. Between the trimmed V and J ends, which lost 5 bases and 4 bases, there was a span of 8 bases. The CDR3 loop spans 12 amino acids. The CDR3: CASSPGATEAFF. CDR3 in DNA: TGTGCCAGCAGTCCGGGAGCCACTGAAGCTTTCTTT.

The chain employs TRBV4-3 and TRBJ2-7, with 7 bases that match TRBD1. The CDR3 has 16 residues. Germline trimming cut 2 bases from V and 3 bases from J; bases unmatched to any gene: 10. CDR1 and CDR2 (germline): LGHNA, YSLEER. CDR3 amino acids: CASSQTAGTANYEQYF. DNA of the CDR3: TGCGCCAGCAGCCAAACCGCCGGGACAGCCAACTACGAGCAGTACTTC.

The chain recombines TRBV19 with TRBJ2-7; maybe TRBD1 (5 bases). Deletions cut 5 bases from V and 2 bases from J, with 19 bases between. The CDR3 has 16 residues. Germline V gene lookup returns CDR1 LNHDA and CDR2 SQIVND (reference sequence). The CDR3 sequence: CASSSSRDASTYEQYF. The CDR3 nucleotides read TGTGCCAGTAGTTCTTCCAGGGATGCCTCAACCTACGAGCAGTACTTC. Full variable domain (missing parts from reference TRBV19 and TRBJ2-7): DGGITQSPKYLFRKEGQNVTLSCEQNLNHDAMYWYRQDPGQGLRLIYYSQIVNDFQKGDIAEGYSVSREKKESFPLTVTSAQKNPTAFYLCASSSSRDASTYEQYFGPGTRLTVT.

Turning to this clone: The same CDR3 also results from other DNA sequences found in this sample. The chain uses TRBV7-9 and TRBJ1-2, with TRBD1 matching over 7 bases. The germline gives CDR1 SEHNR, CDR2 FQNEAQ (reference sequence). The CDR3 contains 14 residues. The junction had 4 bases not matched to a gene; V was cut back by 1 base and J by 5 bases. The CDR3: CASSLGQGNYGYTF. The CDR3 DNA follows: TGTGCCAGCAGCTTAGGACAGGGCAATTATGGCTACACCTTC.

This chain uses TRBV7-8 with TRBJ1-5; no firm D call. The V end lost 3 bases, the J end lost 4 bases, and 13 bases lay between the germline ends. This CDR3 spans 15 amino acids. Germline CDR1 SGHVS, CDR2 FQNEAQ. Written as DNA, the CDR3 is TGTGCCAGCAGCTTGGGCCAGACGAATAATCAGCCCCAGCATTTT. Translated: CASSLGQTNNQPQHF.